These 13 T cell receptor beta chains came from one sample sequenced in a study of blood T cell repertoires in COVID-19. Libraries were prepared by immunoSEQ multiplex PCR; TCRdb keeps only in-frame clonotypes and omits some of them. Of roughly 50,000 clones detected, around nine tenths appear once; the ten largest clones hold roughly 7.6%. Material for sequencing was peripheral blood. The origin of the receptors is a woman in her forties with active COVID-19.

The gene calls are TRBV18 and TRBJ2-7; 7 bases fit TRBD1. V shed 4 bases, J shed 4 bases, and the junction held 7 bases outside the gene matches. Germline CDR1 is KGHSH and CDR2 is LQKENI. CDR3 length: 14 amino acids. CDR3 nucleotide sequence: TGTGCCAGCTCACTAGAAACAGGGGCTTACGAGCAGTACTTC. This encodes CASSLETGAYEQYF.

The chain combines TRBV7-8 with TRBJ2-2; possibly TRBD1 for D (7 bases). CDR1 is SGHVS, CDR2 FQNEAQ, per germline. The CDR3 has 16 amino acids. Trimming removed 0 bases at V and 4 bases at J, with 12 bases between. The CDR3 DNA follows: TGTGCCAGCAGCTTAGCGCGACAGGGAGGCACCGGGGAGCTGTTTTTT. It encodes CASSLARQGGTGELFF.

The chain combines TRBV30 with TRBJ1-3; no firm D call. This CDR3 has 15 residues. V lost 1 base, J lost 0 bases, and 10 bases lay in between. Germline V gene data show CDR1 as GTSNPN and CDR2 as SVGIG (reference sequence). The CDR3 region has the DNA TGTGCCTGGAGTGACGGGATCCTCTCTGGAAACACCATATATTTT. Translation: CAWSDGILSGNTIYF.

This sequence joins TRBV11-2 and TRBJ1-6; D gene uncertain. The length of the CDR3 is 15 residues. Germline loops: CDR1 SGHAT, CDR2 FQNNGV. Trimming shortened V by 5 bases and J by 7 bases, and 15 bases separated the two germline ends. The CDR3: CASSPEGTVNSPLHF. The CDR3 bases are TGTGCCAGCAGCCCTGAAGGAACAGTAAATTCACCCCTCCACTTT.

The J gene is TRBJ2-7, the V gene TRBV7-3; the D is unclear. The germline V and J ends were trimmed by 1 base and 3 bases, with 10 bases remaining between them. The CDR3 spans 14 residues. The germline CDR1 and CDR2 sequences are SGHTA and FQGTGA. Here the CDR3 reads CASSLSSWSYEQYF. The CDR3 nucleotides read TGTGCCAGCAGCTTAAGTTCTTGGAGCTACGAGCAGTACTTC.

V gene TRBV6-5 combines with J gene TRBJ2-7, with 8 bases identical to TRBD1. The CDR3 totals 15 residues. V dropped 7 bases and J dropped 0; count of bases not matched to a gene: 8. Germline values: CDR1 MNHEY, CDR2 SVGAGI. Written as DNA, the CDR3 is TGTGCCAGCACCCCCGGGGACAGGAGCTCCTACGAGCAGTACTTC. It encodes CASTPGDRSSYEQYF.

This sequence joins TRBV6-5 and TRBJ2-7; 7 positions match TRBD1. CDR1 and CDR2 (germline): MNHEY, SVGAGI. The CDR3 length is 13 residues. V trimming: 8 bases; J trimming: 1 base; junction bases outside the gene matches: 5. The CDR3: CASARTGSYEQYF. The CDR3 DNA follows: TGTGCCAGCGCCCGGACAGGTTCCTACGAGCAGTACTTC.

The table lists this clone with a count of one. J is TRBJ1-1 and V is TRBV7-2; a possible D gene is TRBD1 (5 bases). The V and J ends lost 1 base and 7 bases respectively, with 16 bases between them. The V gene's germline CDR1 is SGHTA and CDR2 FQGNSA. The CDR3 runs to 15 residues. The CDR3, as DNA: TGTGCCAGCAGCTTAGGAGGTGGAGGGGCAGGTGAAGCTTTCTTT. Its protein is CASSLGGGGAGEAFF. Full variable domain (remainder filled in from reference TRBV7-2 and TRBJ1-1): GAGVSQSPSNKVTEKGKDVELRCDPISGHTALYWYRQSLGQGLEFLIYFQGNSAPDKSGLPSDRFSAERTGGSVSTLTIQRTQQEDSAVYLCASSLGGGGAGEAFFGQGTRLTVV.

The chain has TRBV6-5 and TRBJ1-1, with D possibly matching TRBD1 (6 bases). The CDR3 is 13 amino acids. V was pared by 8 bases and J by 6 bases, with 16 bases between. Germline V CDR1 and CDR2: MNHEY, SVGAGI. The DNA of the CDR3 is TGTGCCAGCGGGGACATCTTCAGGCCTGAAGCTTTCTTT. Translating it yields CASGDIFRPEAFF.

The V call is TRBV18, the J call TRBJ1-3, with a tentative D call TRBD1 (5 bases). Germline V gene data show CDR1 as KGHSH and CDR2 as LQKENI. The CDR3 has 15 amino acids. The V end lost 4 bases, the J end lost 0 bases, and 10 bases lay between the germline ends. The CDR3 region is CASSRRTLSGNTIYF. For the CDR3, the DNA is TGTGCCAGCTCACGAAGGACACTCTCTGGAAACACCATATATTTT.

The chain couples TRBV15 to TRBJ1-5; TRBD1 matches 8 bases. V shed 3 bases and J 4 bases; nucleotides not matched to a gene: 2. The CDR3 runs to 14 residues. Per germline, CDR1 LNHNV and CDR2 YYDKDF (reference sequence). For the CDR3, the DNA is TGTGCCACCAGCAGGGACAGGGAGAATCAGCCCCAGCATTTT. This sequence encodes CATSRDRENQPQHF.

The rearrangement uses TRBV9 and TRBJ2-5, with TRBD2 as a possible D gene (6 bases). Trimming pared 0 bases from V and 2 bases from J, leaving 14 bases between. The CDR3 runs 16 residues. In germline, CDR1 is SGDLS, CDR2 YYNGEE. CDR3 protein: CASSVAPLRGQETQYF. The CDR3 nucleotides are TGTGCCAGCAGCGTAGCCCCCTTGCGGGGACAAGAGACCCAGTACTTC. Full variable domain (rest looked up from reference TRBV9 and TRBJ2-5): DSGVTQTPKHLITATGQRVTLRCSPRSGDLSVYWYQQSLDQGLQFLIQYYNGEERAKGNILERFSAQQFPDLHSELNLSSLELGDSALYFCASSVAPLRGQETQYFGPGTRLLVL.

A few counts support this clone. The rearrangement joins TRBV7-6 to TRBJ1-3; TRBD1 matches at 7 bases. V was clipped by 1 base and J by 2 bases; unmatched bases: 11. The germline CDR1 and CDR2 sequences are SGHVS and FNYEAQ. The CDR3 is 18 amino acids. CDR3 residues: CASSLGTGGGRAGNTIYF. Here the CDR3 DNA reads TGTGCCAGCAGCTTAGGGACAGGAGGAGGAAGGGCTGGAAACACCATATATTTT.